The rows below give T cell receptor beta chains drawn from one sample of a study of PD-1 blockade in classical Hodgkin lymphoma. The repertoire was sequenced with immunoSEQ multiplex PCR; TCRdb's copy has only in-frame clones and lacks some. The sample lists 95,000 to 120,000 clones; about nine tenths were seen once. The sample here was peripheral blood mononuclear cells (PBMCs), taken before the second cycle of nivolumab. Receptors were obtained from a human donor with classical Hodgkin lymphoma. CDR3s include the opening cysteine and the closing phenylalanine or tryptophan. Each record gives: D gene, V gene, clone size, J gene, CDR3 protein, CDR3 DNA. D genes are given only for firm matches. A row's size may be missing; if present it is once, few, many or a size class.

d_gene: TRBD2
v_gene: TRBV7-9
abundance: NA
j_gene: TRBJ2-1
CDR3aa: CASSQGLAGGTFLDEQFF
CDR3nt: TGTGCCAGCAGCCAAGGACTAGCGGGAGGCACTTTTTTGGATGAGCAGTTCTTC

d_gene: NA
v_gene: TRBV19
abundance: NA
j_gene: TRBJ1-1
CDR3aa: CASSIESRGNTEAFF
CDR3nt: TGTGCCAGTAGTATAGAGTCCAGGGGGAACACTGAAGCTTTCTTT

d_gene: NA
v_gene: TRBV19
abundance: NA
j_gene: TRBJ2-7
CDR3aa: CATKPGEGNSYEQYF
CDR3nt: TGTGCCACTAAGCCGGGCGAAGGAAACTCCTACGAGCAGTACTTC

d_gene: TRBD1
v_gene: TRBV2
abundance: NA
j_gene: TRBJ2-1
CDR3aa: CASSRDRVYNEQFF
CDR3nt: TGTGCCAGCAGCAGAGACAGGGTTTACAATGAGCAGTTCTTC

d_gene: TRBD2
v_gene: TRBV29-1
abundance: NA
j_gene: TRBJ2-1
CDR3aa: CSVLGLGNEQFF
CDR3nt: TGCAGCGTGCTAGGACTAGGGAATGAGCAGTTCTTC

d_gene: NA
v_gene: TRBV11-2
abundance: NA
j_gene: TRBJ2-3
CDR3aa: CASSYTYTDTQYF
CDR3nt: TGTGCCAGCAGCTACACCTACACAGATACGCAGTATTTT

d_gene: TRBD1
v_gene: TRBV7-9
abundance: NA
j_gene: TRBJ1-2
CDR3aa: CASSPGTGVNYGYTF
CDR3nt: TGTGCCAGCAGCCCGGGGACAGGGGTTAACTATGGCTACACCTTC

d_gene: TRBD1
v_gene: TRBV6-5
abundance: NA
j_gene: TRBJ1-1
CDR3aa: CASCGTGTLNTEAFF
CDR3nt: TGTGCCAGCTGCGGGACAGGCACCTTGAACACTGAAGCTTTCTTT

d_gene: NA
v_gene: TRBV16
abundance: NA
j_gene: TRBJ1-2
CDR3aa: CASSHTTGAYGYTF
CDR3nt: TGTGCCAGCAGCCATACGACAGGAGCCTATGGCTACACCTTC

d_gene: NA
v_gene: TRBV7-2
abundance: NA
j_gene: TRBJ1-5
CDR3aa: CASSLAVLGNQPQHF
CDR3nt: TGTGCCAGCAGCTTAGCTGTTTTGGGGAATCAGCCCCAGCATTTT

d_gene: NA
v_gene: TRBV5-4
abundance: NA
j_gene: TRBJ2-1
CDR3aa: CASSLEWSADKLLDEQFF
CDR3nt: TGTGCCAGCAGCTTGGAGTGGTCCGCCGACAAACTACTGGATGAGCAGTTCTTC

d_gene: TRBD2
v_gene: TRBV7-2
abundance: NA
j_gene: TRBJ2-3
CDR3aa: CASSLALAGGPTDTQYF
CDR3nt: TGTGCCAGCAGCTTAGCACTAGCGGGAGGGCCGACAGATACGCAGTATTTT

d_gene: TRBD2
v_gene: TRBV4-1
abundance: NA
j_gene: TRBJ2-3
CDR3aa: CASSHSAGGKTSTDTQYF
CDR3nt: TGCGCCAGCAGCCATTCAGCGGGAGGGAAAACTAGCACAGATACGCAGTATTTT

d_gene: NA
v_gene: TRBV6-1
abundance: NA
j_gene: TRBJ2-4
CDR3aa: CASSESPNGGYKNIQYF
CDR3nt: TGTGCCAGCAGTGAAAGTCCAAATGGCGGGTACAAAAACATTCAGTACTTC

d_gene: TRBD1
v_gene: TRBV30
abundance: NA
j_gene: TRBJ1-1
CDR3aa: CAWYASLGGGGAFF
CDR3nt: TGTGCCTGGTACGCCTCCCTAGGGGGCGGAGGAGCTTTCTTT

d_gene: TRBD2
v_gene: TRBV6-6
abundance: once
j_gene: TRBJ2-5
CDR3aa: CASSTGGGRRETQYF
CDR3nt: TGTGCCAGCAGCACAGGCGGGGGGCGCAGAGAGACCCAGTACTTC

d_gene: NA
v_gene: TRBV28
abundance: NA
j_gene: TRBJ2-5
CDR3aa: CASSLPGTSQETQYF
CDR3nt: TGTGCCAGCAGTTTACCCGGGACTTCACAAGAGACCCAGTACTTC